This T cell receptor (beta chain) is drawn from a study of blood T cell repertoires in COVID-19. Assay used: immunoSEQ multiplex PCR; TCRdb lists only in-frame clones, some missing. This sample has a few hundred thousand clones, with around 86% found just once. This clone was seen once. The TCR originated in a woman aged 25 to 45 with active or convalescent COVID-19. Sequencing input: peripheral blood.

The CDR3 loop reads CASRPVVNTEAFF. In DNA, the CDR3 is TGTGCCAGCAGGCCGGTAGTGAACACTGAAGCTTTCTTT. V gene TRBV6-6 combines with J gene TRBJ1-1; D is uncertain. Germline V gene data show CDR1 as MNHNY and CDR2 as SVGAGI (reference sequence). V was trimmed by 6 bases and J by 0 bases, leaving 8 bases between them. The CDR3 has 13 residues.